The entry below describes one T cell receptor beta chain. This sample was taken from a study of cytomegalovirus exposure and HLA in healthy donors. This CDR3 is built from 14 residues. Between the trimmed V and J ends, which lost 5 bases and 6 bases, there was a span of 14 bases. Germline V gives CDR1 SEHNR, CDR2 FQNEAQ (reference sequence). Primers included in the PCR were 60 Vbeta and 13 Jbeta primers. The table came from immunoSEQ multiplex PCR; TCRdb's copy has only in-frame clones and leaves some out. In the table there are 200,000 to 250,000 clones, about 80% of which are singletons. Sequencing used PBMCs. This TCR was sampled from a woman in her thirties or forties in good health and CMV-seronegative. The chain joins TRBV7-9 to TRBJ2-1; no firm D call. The CDR3 bases are TGTGCCAGCAGCCAACTGAGTACTGGCAATGAGCAGTTCTTC. This translates into CASSQLSTGNEQFF. The full variable domain, completed using reference TRBV7-9 and TRBJ2-1, is DTGVSQNPRHKITKRGQNVTFRCDPISEHNRLYWYRQTLGQGPEFLTYFQNEAQLEKSRLLSDRFSAERPKGSFSTLEIQRTEQGDSAMYLCASSQLSTGNEQFFGPGTRLTVL.